The next 27 T cell receptor beta chains were all read from a single sample in a study of blood T cell repertoires in COVID-19. Some clones are missing from TCRdb's copy, which holds only in-frame ones; the method was immunoSEQ multiplex PCR. This table holds 110,000 or so clones, about nine tenths found once. The sample taken for sequencing was peripheral blood. The origin of the receptors is a woman between 50 and 59 years old with acute or convalescent COVID-19.

This sequence joins TRBV7-6 and TRBJ1-6; no definite D call. The V gene's germline CDR1 is SGHVS and CDR2 FNYEAQ. V lost 5 bases and J 0 bases, leaving 14 bases between the germline ends. The CDR3 has 17 residues. The CDR3 DNA reads TGTGCCAGCAGCCCCTCCTCGGGGAGCTCCTATAATTCACCCCTCCACTTT. It specifies CASSPSSGSSYNSPLHF.

This chain links TRBV4-1 with TRBJ1-4; D unresolved. The CDR3 extends over 18 amino acids. V lost 3 bases and J lost 5, with 22 bases in between. Germline V CDR1 and CDR2: MGHRA, YSYEKL. This chain's CDR3 is CASSHRPRIREENEKLFF. The CDR3 region has the DNA TGCGCCAGCAGCCATCGTCCGAGGATCCGGGAGGAGAATGAAAAACTGTTTTTT.

J is TRBJ2-3 and V is TRBV11-2, with 12 bases lining up with TRBD2. Germline CDR1 and CDR2: SGHAT and FQNNGV. V gave up 8 bases and J gave up 0 bases; unmatched junction bases: 9. CDR3 length equals 17 residues. This CDR3 reads CASGGLAGLPSTDTQYF. DNA for the CDR3: TGTGCCAGCGGCGGACTAGCGGGACTTCCTAGCACAGATACGCAGTATTTT. The full variable domain, rest sourced from reference TRBV11-2 and TRBJ2-3, is EAGVAQSPRYKIIEKRQSVAFWCNPISGHATLYWYQQILGQGPKLLIQFQNNGVVDDSQLPKDRFSAERLKGVDSTLKIQPAKLEDSAVYLCASGGLAGLPSTDTQYFGPGTRLTVL.

The chain joins TRBV9 to TRBJ1-1; D uncertain. CDR1 and CDR2 from the germline V gene are SGDLS and YYNGEE. This CDR3 region has 15 residues. With 0 bases removed from V and 3 bases from J, the gap between germline ends came to 12 bases. The CDR3 DNA reads as TGTGCCAGCAGCGTAGGGGCGGGTCCGGACACTGAAGCTTTCTTT. This codes for CASSVGAGPDTEAFF.

In this sample, this clone turned up once. The rearrangement joins TRBV5-1 to TRBJ2-7, with TRBD1 identical over 7 bases. This CDR3 has 15 amino acids. With 2 bases clipped from V and 6 bases from J, the junction kept 11 bases outside the gene matches. Germline CDR1 SGHRS, CDR2 YFSETQ. CDR3: CASSLGGQDVREQYF. Here the CDR3 DNA reads TGCGCCAGCAGCTTAGGGGGCCAGGATGTGCGCGAGCAGTACTTC.

This clone occurred once. This rearrangement joins TRBV28 to TRBJ2-2; D is unclear. Germline CDR1 MDHEN, CDR2 SYDVKM. This CDR3 is 15 amino acids long. Trimming cost V 4 bases and J 2 bases, with 11 bases left between them. The CDR3 region has the DNA TGTGCCAGCAGTTCGAGTTCCATAAACACCGGGGAGCTGTTTTTT. Translating it yields CASSSSSINTGELFF.

The CDR3 loop is CASARTEAYSGNTIYF. CDR3 coding DNA: TGTGCCAGCGCAAGGACAGAGGCGTACTCTGGAAACACCATATATTTT. The V gene is TRBV18, the J gene TRBJ1-3; a weak D match, TRBD1 (6 bases). This CDR3 is built from 16 residues. Deletions cut 8 bases from V and 0 bases from J, with 17 bases between. Germline V CDR1 and CDR2: KGHSH, LQKENI. The complete variable domain, with remaining parts taken from reference TRBV18 and TRBJ1-3, reads NAGVMQNPRHLVRRRGQEARLRCSPMKGHSHVYWYRQLPEEGLKFMVYLQKENIIDESGMPKERFSAEFPKEGPSILRIQQVVRGDSAAYFCASARTEAYSGNTIYFGEGSWLTVV.

In DNA, the CDR3 is TGTGCCAGCAGCCCTTGGGCCGACGACACTGAAGCTTTCTTT. It yields the protein CASSPWADDTEAFF. The rearrangement joins TRBV11-2 to TRBJ1-1; D uncertain. The V end lost 5 bases, the J end lost 3 bases, and 13 bases lay between the germline ends. CDR1 and CDR2 (germline): SGHAT, FQNNGV. CDR3 length equals 14 residues.

The chain recombines TRBV2 with TRBJ1-2, with D possibly being TRBD1 (5 bases). This CDR3 spans 14 amino acids. Trimming removed 0 bases at V and 6 bases at J, with 11 bases between. Germline CDR1 SNHLY, CDR2 FYNNEI. Written as DNA, the CDR3 is TGTGCCAGCAGTGAAGCGGGGCGGTGGGATGGCTACACCTTC. The encoded protein is CASSEAGRWDGYTF.

The chain uses TRBV29-1 and TRBJ2-1, with a possible D match to TRBD1 (5 bases). The CDR3 length is 14 residues. The V end was cut by 1 base, the J end by 4 bases, with 11 bases between. Germline CDR1 is SQVTM and CDR2 is ANQGSEA. The CDR3 nucleotides read TGCAGCGTTGAAGGTTACAGGATTTACAATGAGCAGTTCTTC. Translated: CSVEGYRIYNEQFF.

The chain couples TRBV24-1 to TRBJ2-2; D is undetermined. Germline V gene data show CDR1 as KGHDR and CDR2 as SFDVKD. The CDR3 consists of 13 residues. The ends were cut back, 5 bases at V and 7 bases at J, with 10 bases in the middle. CDR3 residues: CATSGIRVGELFF. CDR3 nucleotide sequence: TGTGCCACCAGTGGTATTCGAGTCGGGGAGCTGTTTTTT.

The J gene is TRBJ2-5, the V gene TRBV11-2, with a possible D match to TRBD1 (5 bases). CDR1 is SGHAT and CDR2 is FQNNGV in the germline V gene. The germline V and J ends were trimmed by 3 bases and 5 bases, with 28 bases remaining between them. This CDR3 region has 19 residues. The CDR3 DNA is TGTGCCAGCAGCTTTCGGACATCGGCATATACAACGGCAAGGGAGACCCAGTACTTC. It codes for CASSFRTSAYTTARETQYF.

This clone was detected once. This chain joins TRBV30 and TRBJ1-2; D remains unclear. V lost 3 bases, J lost 2 bases, and 7 bases lay in between. Germline-derived CDR1 and CDR2 are GTSNPN and SVGIG (reference sequence). This CDR3 is built from 12 residues. For the CDR3, the DNA is TGTGCCTGGAGACAGTTAAACTATGGCTACACCTTC. The encoded protein is CAWRQLNYGYTF.

The chain joins TRBV4-1 to TRBJ1-4; 10 positions agree with TRBD1. The ends lost 2 bases at V and 7 bases at J; junction bases unmatched: 4. CDR3 length equals 15 residues. Germline V CDR1 and CDR2: MGHRA, YSYEKL. The chain's CDR3 is CASSQPGQGSEKLFF. CDR3 in DNA: TGCGCCAGCAGCCAACCGGGACAGGGGTCTGAAAAACTGTTTTTT.

V and J are TRBV5-4 and TRBJ2-6; D is unclear. Trimming pared 2 bases from V and 4 bases from J, leaving 7 bases between. Germline CDR1 is SGHNT and CDR2 is YYREEE (reference sequence). CDR3 size: 14 residues. The CDR3 loop reads CASSFSRGANVLTF. Here the CDR3 DNA reads TGTGCCAGCAGCTTTTCGCGGGGGGCCAACGTCCTGACTTTC.

CDR3 DNA sequence: TGCAGTGCCCCGGGGGTTGATGGCTACACCTTC. Translated: CSAPGVDGYTF. This sequence joins TRBV20-1 and TRBJ1-2; possibly TRBD1 for D (5 bases). V lost 6 bases, J lost 6 bases, and 11 bases lay in between. CDR3 length equals 11 residues. Per germline, CDR1 DFQATT and CDR2 SNEGSKA (reference sequence).

This chain connects TRBV28 to TRBJ1-3, with D hard to call. Germline assignment: CDR1 MDHEN and CDR2 SYDVKM. The CDR3 covers 17 residues. Trimming took 7 bases from V and 0 from J, leaving 19 bases between them. DNA for the CDR3: TGTGCCAGCACCAATAGACGCGGCACCCTCTCTGGAAACACCATATATTTT. Its translation: CASTNRRGTLSGNTIYF.

This clone was detected once. The J gene is TRBJ2-2, the V gene TRBV5-1; 7 bases match TRBD2. Germline V gene lookup returns CDR1 SGHRS and CDR2 YFSETQ. The CDR3 consists of 17 residues. Germline trimming cut 0 bases from V and 1 base from J; bases unmatched to any gene: 6. The CDR3 nucleotides read TGCGCCAGCAGCTTGGCCGGGGCGGGGGAGAACACCGGGGAGCTGTTTTTT. Translated: CASSLAGAGENTGELFF.

This clone showed up just a few times. In DNA form, the CDR3 reads TGTGCCAGCAGCTCAGGAGGTCGGACGACCACTGAAGCTTTCTTT. The encoded protein is CASSSGGRTTTEAFF. The chain is built from TRBV14 and TRBJ1-1, with unresolved D. V lost 5 bases and J lost 4, with 17 bases in between. CDR3 length: 15 residues. Germline assignment: CDR1 SGHDN and CDR2 FVKESK.

This clone was recorded only once. V usage is TRBV19 and J usage is TRBJ1-2; 9 bases agree with TRBD1. V lost 9 bases to trimming and J lost 6 bases; unmatched junction nucleotides: 11. The CDR3 runs 14 residues. Germline V gives CDR1 LNHDA, CDR2 SQIVND (reference sequence). DNA of the CDR3: TGTGCCAGCAAACCGGGACAGGGCTCGGATGGCTACACCTTC. It translates to CASKPGQGSDGYTF.

The rearrangement uses TRBV7-8 and TRBJ1-2; 12 nucleotides line up with TRBD1. J was trimmed by 2 bases and V by 10 bases; bases with no gene match: 14. This CDR3 region has 17 residues. Germline lookup yields CDR1 SGHVS and CDR2 FQNEAQ. The CDR3 coding sequence is TGTGCCACCAACTCCCCGGGACAGGGGGCGGGCAACTATGGCTACACCTTC. This encodes CATNSPGQGAGNYGYTF. The variable domain in full, completed from reference TRBV7-8 and TRBJ1-2, reads GAGVSQSPRYKVAKRGQDVALRCDPISGHVSLFWYQQALGQGPEFLTYFQNEAQLDKSGLPSDRFFAERPEGSVSTLKIQRTQQEDSAVYLCATNSPGQGAGNYGYTFGSGTRLTVV.

This chain uses TRBV19 with TRBJ1-2; 8 nucleotides agree with TRBD1. J lost 8 bases, V lost 4 bases, and 9 bases had no gene match. In germline, CDR1 is LNHDA, CDR2 SQIVND (reference sequence). There are 14 residues in the CDR3. Here the CDR3 reads CASSNRQGARGYTF. CDR3 nucleotide sequence: TGTGCCAGTAGTAATAGGCAGGGGGCGAGGGGCTACACCTTC.

The CDR3 nucleotides are TGTGCCTTAAATGGCTACACCTTC. Protein sequence: CALNGYTF. The gene calls are TRBV30 and TRBJ1-2; no reliable D call. The V and J ends lost 7 bases and 6 bases respectively, with 3 bases between them. CDR1 and CDR2 (germline): GTSNPN, SVGIG (reference sequence). CDR3 size: 8 residues.

This rearrangement joins TRBV19 to TRBJ2-1, with 9 bases identical to TRBD2. Germline CDR1 reads LNHDA; CDR2 reads SQIVND (reference sequence). The V gene end was trimmed by 7 bases and the J gene end by 10 bases; junction bases not matched to a gene: 8. The CDR3 covers 13 residues. The CDR3 sequence: CASMRGGQGEQFF. CDR3 sequence (DNA): TGTGCCAGTATGCGGGGGGGCCAGGGCGAGCAGTTCTTC.

This chain connects TRBV7-8 to TRBJ2-5; 11 nucleotides line up with TRBD2. After removal of 5 bases from V and 3 bases from J, the junction contained 11 bases not matched to a gene. CDR1 is SGHVS and CDR2 is FQNEAQ in the germline V gene. The CDR3 is 17 amino acids. In nucleotides, the CDR3 is TGTGCCAGCAGCGGAACCACACGACTAGCGGGAAAAGAGACCCAGTACTTC. Amino acid sequence: CASSGTTRLAGKETQYF.

V and J are TRBV4-3 and TRBJ1-5; no reliable D call. This CDR3 is built from 15 residues. V gave up 3 bases and J gave up 6 bases, with 15 bases separating them. Germline loops: CDR1 LGHNA, CDR2 YSLEER. The CDR3 coding sequence is TGCGCCAGCAGCCAGGGGTTAGGAGGAGGTCAGCCCCAGCATTTT. Translating it yields CASSQGLGGGQPQHF.

The chain combines TRBV4-1 with TRBJ1-6; D gene unclear. The CDR3 has 16 amino acids. Trimming shortened V by 3 bases and J by 0 bases, and 9 bases separated the two germline ends. Germline V gene lookup returns CDR1 MGHRA and CDR2 YSYEKL. Here the CDR3 reads CASSQGRSSYNSPLHF. The CDR3 coding sequence is TGCGCCAGCAGCCAGGGGAGGAGCTCCTATAATTCACCCCTCCACTTT.